This passage covers 6 T cell receptor beta chains from one sample sequenced in a study of control samples from healthy donors and cancer patients. Data came from immunoSEQ multiplex PCR; TCRdb stores just in-frame clones and leaves some out. The table shows about 75,000 clones, with about 80% occurring only once. The sample taken for sequencing was blood. These receptor sequences come from a man aged 50 to 60 in good health.

About this clone: Other DNA sequences from this sample encode an identical CDR3 as well. The chain uses TRBV5-1 and TRBJ2-7; D is undetermined. V gave up 4 bases and J gave up 0 bases, with 20 bases separating them. The CDR3 is 17 residues long. Germline V CDR1 and CDR2: SGHRS, YFSETQ. CDR3 protein: CASSLLSTGPSSYEQYF. The CDR3 nucleotides are TGCGCCAGCAGCCTACTCTCCACCGGGCCTTCCTCCTACGAGCAGTACTTC.

The genes are TRBV7-6 and TRBJ2-5; 12 bases fit TRBD1. This CDR3 contains 17 residues. Germline CDR1 SGHVS, CDR2 FNYEAQ. V was clipped by 0 bases and J by 4 bases; unmatched bases: 6. CDR3 in DNA: TGTGCCAGCAGCTTAGCGGGGACAGGGGGCTCGAGAGAGACCCAGTACTTC. Translation: CASSLAGTGGSRETQYF.

This clone was seen only a few times. In nucleotides, the CDR3 is TGTGCCAGCAGCGGACAGGGGCACGGAGAGGAGACCCAGTACTTC. Encoded protein: CASSGQGHGEETQYF. The rearrangement joins TRBV7-9 to TRBJ2-5; 9 positions match TRBD1. After removal of 5 bases from V and 5 bases from J, the junction contained 9 bases not matched to a gene. The V gene's germline CDR1 is SEHNR and CDR2 FQNEAQ (reference sequence). The CDR3 has 15 residues.

V usage is TRBV25-1 and J usage is TRBJ2-1; 7 bases are shared with TRBD2. Per germline, CDR1 MGHDK and CDR2 SYGVNS. V lost 5 bases and J lost 15; bases outside the gene matches: 13. The CDR3 runs to 13 residues. In nucleotides, the CDR3 is TGTGCCAGCAGTACCCGGGAGCGGGGTCGTACGTTCTTC. Protein product: CASSTRERGRTFF.

The chain combines TRBV19 with TRBJ1-1, with D unclear. There are 14 residues in the CDR3. Germline lookup yields CDR1 LNHDA and CDR2 SQIVND (reference sequence). Deletions cut 7 bases from V and 2 bases from J, with 14 bases between. CDR3 bases: TGTGCCAGTACCCCCATGCCGGGAAACACTGAAGCTTTCTTT. This translates into CASTPMPGNTEAFF.

This clone appeared once. The rearrangement uses TRBV2 and TRBJ2-5; D unresolved. The CDR3 runs to 13 residues. Germline CDR1 and CDR2: SNHLY and FYNNEI. Trimming took 0 bases from V and 5 from J, leaving 7 bases between them. CDR3 coding DNA: TGTGCCAGCAGTGAAGCGCCCGGGGAGACCCAGTACTTC. It encodes CASSEAPGETQYF.